This T cell receptor beta chain derives from a study of response to subunit inactivated influenza vaccine listed by TCRdb under 2018. Regarding the study in general: Deep quantitative profiling of the T cell receptor repertoire was used in the study to follow responses to a trivalent subunit inactivated influenza vaccine. Summary of the overall study and its limitations: According to the authors, only a limited number of new T cells may be recruited by each seasonal influenza vaccination.

The library was generated by RT-PCR. Sequenced on an Illumina HiSeq 2500. The public reads were run again by TCRdb, first through fastp at Q25 and then through MiXCR, and only productive beta chains were kept. Rows with a matching CDR3 protein are joined into one entry that keeps the most common DNA and genes. Present in this sample are just over 300,000 distinct CDR3 sequences, less than 25% of which were seen just once. Of the sample, 9.5% to 13% is held by the ten largest clones. As for this clonotype: Its target antigen remains unknown. Base qualities were left out, and no much larger clone turns up one base away.

The source was PBMCs from blood, collected less than 22 months after vaccination. The clonotype was recovered from a man between 50 and 75 years old who received an inactivated influenza vaccine. Donor details come from another sample of the same person, matched by shared clones.

The nucleotide sequence is TGTGCCAGCAGGACCCCGGGGTATGGCTACACCTTC. Translated, it reads CASRTPGYGYTF. The chain is encoded by TRBV25-1 joined to TRBJ1-2; no D segment can be confidently identified. Via the germline V gene, CDR1 is MGHDK and CDR2 SYGVNS. The CDR3 covers 12 residues, taking in both the cysteine and the phenylalanine. Only the CDR3 DNA is retained, 36 bases long and in frame from the first base. V is pared back by 6 bases and J by 5 bases, with 10 bases lying between the germline termini.